These 14 T cell receptor beta chains were sequenced from one sample in a study of blood T cell repertoires in COVID-19. Data came from immunoSEQ multiplex PCR; TCRdb stores just in-frame clones and leaves some out. The data hold about 140,000 clones, with about 80% observed a single time. The sample was peripheral blood. Source of these receptors: a woman older than 75 in a cohort sampled during active or convalescent COVID-19.

This chain uses TRBV24-1 with TRBJ2-3, with a possible D match to TRBD1 (6 bases). This CDR3 comprises 13 residues. Germline assignment: CDR1 KGHDR and CDR2 SFDVKD. V lost 5 bases to trimming and J lost 6 bases, with 11 bases between them. The CDR3 loop reads CATSGRGLDTQYF. CDR3 nucleotide sequence: TGTGCCACCAGTGGCAGGGGTTTGGATACGCAGTATTTT.

This chain connects TRBV7-9 to TRBJ2-3; unclear D gene. The CDR3 covers 13 residues. Deletions cut 1 base from V and 2 bases from J, with 4 bases between. CDR1 and CDR2 from the germline V gene are SEHNR and FQNEAQ (reference sequence). The CDR3 here is CASSLVVTDTQYF. In DNA form, the CDR3 reads TGTGCCAGCAGCTTAGTAGTCACAGATACGCAGTATTTT.

The J gene is TRBJ1-2, the V gene TRBV6-5, with a tentative D call TRBD1 (6 bases). Germline-derived CDR1 and CDR2 are MNHEY and SVGAGI. V was shortened by 6 bases and J by 8 bases, with 13 bases between the two germline ends. This CDR3 comprises 12 residues. CDR3 in amino acids: CASRPTGLGYTF. The CDR3 DNA is TGTGCCAGCAGACCAACAGGGTTAGGCTACACCTTC.

This clone was seen a handful of times. The CDR3 reads CASSPGQTNTEAFF. DNA for the CDR3: TGCGCCAGCAGCCCGGGACAGACGAACACTGAAGCTTTCTTT. This chain uses TRBV5-1 with TRBJ1-1; 7 nucleotides line up with TRBD1. The length of the CDR3 is 14 residues. The V segment lost 4 bases and the J segment 1 base; nucleotides outside the gene matches: 4. Per the germline V gene, CDR1 is SGHRS and CDR2 is YFSETQ.

The chain combines TRBV4-1 with TRBJ2-7, with 7 bases aligning to TRBD2. J gave up 6 bases and V 3 bases, and 17 bases lay outside the gene matches. Germline assignment: CDR1 MGHRA and CDR2 YSYEKL. The CDR3 runs 17 residues. This CDR3 reads CASSQADRLAFFPEQYV. CDR3 bases: TGCGCCAGCAGCCAGGCCGATAGACTAGCTTTCTTTCCCGAGCAGTACGTC.

The chain is built from TRBV2 and TRBJ2-1; 10 bases align to TRBD1. This CDR3 is built from 15 residues. CDR1 is SNHLY, CDR2 FYNNEI, per germline. Trimming cost V 4 bases and J 4 bases; bases outside gene matches: 4. The CDR3 region has the DNA TGTGCCAGCAGTGCGGCGGGACAGGGGTACAATGAGCAGTTCTTC. It specifies CASSAAGQGYNEQFF.

V gene TRBV19 combines with J gene TRBJ2-3, with 13 bases aligning to TRBD2. The CDR3 loop spans 16 amino acids. Per germline, CDR1 LNHDA and CDR2 SQIVND (reference sequence). V gave up 3 bases and J gave up 6 bases; unmatched junction bases: 6. For the CDR3, the DNA is TGTGCCAGTAGTATGCCCGGACTAGCGGGGGCGGATACGCAGTATTTT. Amino acid sequence: CASSMPGLAGADTQYF.

The chain couples TRBV5-5 to TRBJ1-3; D perhaps matches TRBD1 (5 bases). Trimming stripped 2 bases from V and 0 bases from J, with 9 bases between. From germline, CDR1 is SGHKS and CDR2 YYEKEE (reference sequence). The CDR3 is 15 residues long. CDR3 in DNA: TGTGCCAGCAGCTTCCAGGGCCTCTCTGGAAACACCATATATTTT. Its protein is CASSFQGLSGNTIYF.

The count of this clone is one. This CDR3 is CASSGRTGELGTQYF. The CDR3 nucleotides are TGTGCCAGCAGTGGACGGACAGGGGAATTGGGGACCCAGTACTTC. The chain has TRBV11-1 and TRBJ2-5; 9 positions match TRBD1. Germline lookup yields CDR1 SGHAT and CDR2 FQDESV (reference sequence). Trimming removed 6 bases from V and 7 bases from J; junction bases left unmatched: 12. The CDR3 runs to 15 residues.

This chain joins TRBV5-1 and TRBJ2-7; tentative D call: TRBD2 (5 bases). The V end lost 7 bases, the J end lost 4 bases, and 18 bases lay between the germline ends. The germline V gene has CDR1 SGHRS and CDR2 YFSETQ. The CDR3 consists of 14 residues. The CDR3 DNA sequence: TGCGCCAGCGGCCCGGGGAGAGGGTTTTACGAGCAGTACTTC. Encoded protein: CASGPGRGFYEQYF.

The rearrangement joins TRBV3-1 (or the pseudogene TRBV3-2) to TRBJ1-3; 8 nucleotides match TRBD1. After removal of 1 base from V and 5 bases from J, the junction contained 10 bases not matched to a gene. Germline-derived CDR1 and CDR2 are LGHDT and YNNKEL (reference sequence). The CDR3 sequence is 17 residues long. CDR3 bases: TGTGCCAGCAGCCAAGGAAGGATCAGGGGGCAAAGAAACACCATATATTTT. The encoded protein is CASSQGRIRGQRNTIYF.

The chain couples TRBV18 to TRBJ2-7, with D tentatively TRBD1 (6 bases). Germline CDR1 KGHSH, CDR2 LQKENI. V was pared by 4 bases and J by 3 bases, with 13 bases between. The CDR3 has 14 residues. The CDR3 DNA reads as TGTGCCAGCTCACTTCGGACAGCCGACTACGAGCAGTACTTC. Translated: CASSLRTADYEQYF. Based on the CDR3 plus reference TRBV18 and TRBJ2-7, the full variable domain is NAGVMQNPRHLVRRRGQEARLRCSPMKGHSHVYWYRQLPEEGLKFMVYLQKENIIDESGMPKERFSAEFPKEGPSILRIQQVVRGDSAAYFCASSLRTADYEQYFGPGTRLTVT.

The chain links TRBV27 to TRBJ2-5; 8 nucleotides line up with TRBD1. The ends lost 5 bases at V and 5 bases at J; junction bases unmatched: 7. The CDR3 covers 14 residues. Germline V CDR1 and CDR2: MNHEY, SMNVEV (reference sequence). For the CDR3, the DNA is TGTGCCAGCAGTCTAGACAGGGGAGAGGAGACCCAGTACTTC. The encoded protein is CASSLDRGEETQYF.

The chain has TRBV4-2 and TRBJ2-3; possibly TRBD1 for D (6 bases). CDR1 is LGHNA, CDR2 YNFKEQ, per germline. V was pared by 5 bases and J by 2 bases, with 14 bases between. The CDR3 extends over 15 amino acids. The CDR3: CASSGYLGATDTQYF. The CDR3 DNA reads as TGTGCCAGCAGCGGATACCTGGGGGCCACAGATACGCAGTATTTT.